Detailed here is one TCR beta chain. Its antigen is still unknown. The sequenced template was cDNA made from the entire isolated RNA. The protocol was immunoSEQ multiplex PCR, while the TCRdb copy is restricted to in-frame clones and leaves out a portion. Of hundreds of thousands of clones in the sample, around 65% were seen once. V was pared by 6 bases and J by 1 base, with 14 bases between. This CDR3 comprises 15 residues. This entry comes from a study of beta chain features in type 1 diabetes. Study information: All samples together contributed 107,917,701 sorted cells for examination. Study outcomes and limitations: The similarity of naive, central memory and Treg TCRB repertoires appeared greater among patients than among healthy donors.

Sorting produced populations that all topped 98% purity. Sequenced sample: naive CD4+ T cells from blood. The V gene is TRBV23-1, the J gene TRBJ2-3, with D unclear. TRBV23-1 is designated an ORF whose function remains uncertain. This sequence was found in a man between 25 and 39 years old in good health. The CDR3 region is CASSPPPGCTDTQYF. The CDR3 nucleotides are TGCGCCAGCAGCCCTCCTCCGGGTTGCACAGATACGCAGTATTTT.